This passage covers 26 T cell receptor beta chains from one sample sequenced in a study of blood T cell repertoires in COVID-19. Measured with immunoSEQ multiplex PCR; TCRdb has only the in-frame clones, and not every one. The sample records some 120,000 clones, roughly 85% being singletons. Input material: peripheral blood. The receptors were gathered from a woman of 80 years or more with COVID-19, enrolled during active disease.

The V call is TRBV12-3 or TRBV12-4, the J call TRBJ1-2; possible D gene TRBD1, 5 bases. This CDR3 comprises 12 residues. V lost 2 bases, J lost 6 bases, and 7 bases lay in between. CDR3 loop: CASSLQGDGYTF. CDR3 sequence (DNA): TGTGCCAGCAGTTTACAAGGGGATGGCTACACCTTC.

The rearrangement links TRBV19 to TRBJ1-2; D unclear. The CDR3 consists of 15 residues. CDR1 and CDR2 from the germline V gene are LNHDA and SQIVND (reference sequence). V lost 5 bases and J lost 3, with 16 bases in between. As DNA, the CDR3 is TGTGCCAGTAGTCCGCGGGAGGAGAAAGACTATGGCTACACCTTC. It yields the protein CASSPREEKDYGYTF.

This chain uses TRBV6-1 with TRBJ1-5; 8 positions match TRBD1. Germline V gene sequence: CDR1 MNHNS, CDR2 SASEGT. Losses at the gene ends were 1 base for V and 1 base for J; bases not matched to a gene: 3. There are 16 residues in the CDR3. As DNA, the CDR3 is TGTGCCAGCAGTGAAGGAACAGGGGGAAGCAATCAGCCCCAGCATTTT. It yields the protein CASSEGTGGSNQPQHF.

The rearrangement joins TRBV5-1 to TRBJ1-6; no clear D gene. The CDR3 has 13 amino acids. Germline CDR1 SGHRS, CDR2 YFSETQ. The ends were cut back, 4 bases at V and 8 bases at J, with 10 bases in the middle. This chain's CDR3 is CASSTESYSPLHF. CDR3 DNA sequence: TGCGCCAGCAGCACCGAGTCTTATTCACCCCTCCACTTT.

This chain uses TRBV7-2 with TRBJ1-5; D remains ambiguous. CDR3 length: 12 residues. V was shortened by 5 bases and J by 6 bases, with 8 bases between the two germline ends. Germline-derived CDR1 and CDR2 are SGHTA and FQGNSA. CDR3 sequence reads: CASSQEGQPQHF. The CDR3 nucleotides are TGTGCCAGCAGCCAAGAGGGTCAGCCCCAGCATTTT.

This clone was recorded only once. This chain links TRBV29-1 with TRBJ1-1; D uncertain. The V and J ends lost 6 bases and 5 bases respectively, with 19 bases between them. This CDR3 region has 14 residues. Germline CDR1 reads SQVTM; CDR2 reads ANQGSEA. The CDR3 loop reads CSVRVGVGGTEAFF. CDR3 DNA: TGCAGCGTCCGGGTAGGAGTCGGTGGGACTGAAGCTTTCTTT. The variable domain in full, with the rest retrieved from reference TRBV29-1 and TRBJ1-1, is SAVISQKPSRDICQRGTSLTIQCQVDSQVTMMFWYRQQPGQSLTLIATANQGSEATYESGFVIDKFPISRPNLTFSTLTVSNMSPEDSSIYLCSVRVGVGGTEAFFGQGTRLTVV.

The rearrangement uses TRBV7-2 and TRBJ2-1; D is unresolved. Trimming pared 8 bases from V and 9 bases from J, leaving 11 bases between. The germline V gene encodes CDR1 SGHTA and CDR2 FQGNSA. CDR3 length: 11 amino acids. CDR3: CASAAGVEQFF. DNA for the CDR3: TGTGCCAGCGCGGCCGGTGTTGAGCAGTTCTTC. The variable domain in full, with the rest retrieved from reference TRBV7-2 and TRBJ2-1, is GAGVSQSPSNKVTEKGKDVELRCDPISGHTALYWYRQSLGQGLEFLIYFQGNSAPDKSGLPSDRFSAERTGGSVSTLTIQRTQQEDSAVYLCASAAGVEQFFGPGTRLTVL.

The chain uses TRBV19 and TRBJ2-2; 11 bases are shared with TRBD2. V dropped 5 bases and J dropped 1; count of bases not matched to a gene: 6. The CDR3 runs to 17 residues. Per germline, CDR1 LNHDA and CDR2 SQIVND (reference sequence). The CDR3 spells CASSDPGLAVNTGELFF. The CDR3 DNA sequence: TGTGCCAGTAGTGATCCGGGACTAGCGGTGAACACCGGGGAGCTGTTTTTT. Full variable domain (rest looked up from reference TRBV19 and TRBJ2-2): DGGITQSPKYLFRKEGQNVTLSCEQNLNHDAMYWYRQDPGQGLRLIYYSQIVNDFQKGDIAEGYSVSREKKESFPLTVTSAQKNPTAFYLCASSDPGLAVNTGELFFGEGSRLTVL.

The chain carries TRBV6-2 or TRBV6-3 and TRBJ2-5; perhaps TRBD1 as D (5 bases). V lost 2 bases and J 0 bases, leaving 19 bases between the germline ends. The CDR3 spans 18 residues. Germline values: CDR1 MNHEY, CDR2 SVGEGT. The CDR3 nucleotides read TGTGCCAGCAGTTACCCCTCGCGCCGACAGTTGGACCAAGAGACCCAGTACTTC. Its translation: CASSYPSRRQLDQETQYF.

The chain combines TRBV24-1 with TRBJ2-4; D may be TRBD2 (6 bases). V gave up 6 bases and J gave up 3 bases, with 14 bases separating them. The germline CDR1 and CDR2 sequences are KGHDR and SFDVKD. CDR3 length: 15 amino acids. This CDR3 reads CATSLREVGKNIQYF. The CDR3 DNA is TGTGCCACCAGTTTGAGGGAGGTGGGCAAAAACATTCAGTACTTC.

V gene TRBV4-3 combines with J gene TRBJ1-3; 7 bases line up with TRBD1. Germline CDR1 LGHNA, CDR2 YSLEER. The CDR3 spans 17 residues. V dropped 1 base and J dropped 0; count of bases not matched to a gene: 6. CDR3 bases: TGCGCCAGCAGCCAAGGAAAGGGGGCGGGCTCTGGAAACACCATATATTTT. This encodes CASSQGKGAGSGNTIYF.

CDR3 coding DNA: TGTGCCAGTAGTGGTACAGGGAGCAGGTCACCCCTCCACTTT. Protein: CASSGTGSRSPLHF. This sequence joins TRBV19 and TRBJ1-6; possibly TRBD1 for D (6 bases). The CDR3 has 14 residues. V lost 5 bases, J lost 10 bases, and 15 bases lay in between. CDR1 and CDR2 from the germline V gene are LNHDA and SQIVND (reference sequence).

A few counts support this clone. The V gene is TRBV28, the J gene TRBJ2-7; the match to TRBD1 covers 8 bases. This CDR3 is built from 17 residues. Per germline, CDR1 MDHEN and CDR2 SYDVKM. V lost 6 bases, J lost 3 bases, and 16 bases stayed unmatched. The CDR3 loop reads CASRRTGITGLHYEQYF. In DNA, the CDR3 is TGTGCCAGCAGGAGGACAGGGATAACGGGACTCCACTACGAGCAGTACTTC.

The table lists this clone with a count of one. The chain employs TRBV4-2 and TRBJ1-5; D is unresolved. The germline V and J ends were trimmed by 0 bases and 0 bases, with 6 bases remaining between them. Germline V CDR1 and CDR2: LGHNA, YNFKEQ. This CDR3 spans 15 amino acids. The CDR3: CASSQEAVSNQPQHF. Here the CDR3 DNA reads TGTGCCAGCAGCCAAGAGGCGGTTAGCAATCAGCCCCAGCATTTT.

This chain joins TRBV10-3 and TRBJ2-2; 7 bases are shared with TRBD1. This CDR3 has 15 residues. Unmatched junction bases numbered 5, after V lost 4 bases and J lost 3 bases. Germline lookup yields CDR1 ENHRY and CDR2 SYGVKD. CDR3 amino acids: CAISGGTVHTGELFF. The CDR3 DNA is TGTGCCATCAGTGGTGGGACAGTTCACACCGGGGAGCTGTTTTTT.

In nucleotides, the CDR3 is TGTGCCAGCAGTCCCCCCCGACAGGGTGTTGGGAACACTGAAGCTTTCTTT. This encodes CASSPPRQGVGNTEAFF. The V gene is TRBV6-6, the J gene TRBJ1-1, with 7 bases matching TRBD1. Germline V gene data show CDR1 as MNHNY and CDR2 as SVGAGI (reference sequence). After removal of 5 bases from V and 1 base from J, the junction contained 13 bases not matched to a gene. The CDR3 is 17 amino acids.

The chain carries TRBV6-1 and TRBJ2-7; TRBD1 might be the D (6 bases). This CDR3 has 13 residues. Germline CDR1 MNHNS, CDR2 SASEGT. Deletions cut 10 bases from V and 3 bases from J, with 16 bases between. The CDR3 DNA is TGTGCCACCTGTTCCCACAGGGACTACGAGCAGTACTTC. Amino acid sequence: CATCSHRDYEQYF.

The rearrangement joins TRBV2 to TRBJ2-1; 8 nucleotides match TRBD1. Trimming took 4 bases from V and 3 from J; bases not matched to a gene: 2. This CDR3 is 14 amino acids long. CDR1 SNHLY and CDR2 FYNNEI come from the germline V gene. The CDR3: CASSGDRIYNEQFF. The CDR3 DNA follows: TGTGCCAGCAGTGGGGACAGGATCTACAATGAGCAGTTCTTC.

The chain joins TRBV19 to TRBJ2-4; a weak D match, TRBD2 (5 bases). The CDR3 loop spans 16 amino acids. Deletions cut 4 bases from V and 3 bases from J, with 16 bases between. Germline V CDR1 and CDR2: LNHDA, SQIVND (reference sequence). The CDR3 coding sequence is TGTGCCAGTAGTAATGGACGAGGGAGAATCAAAAACATTCAGTACTTC. This codes for CASSNGRGRIKNIQYF.

The chain carries TRBV4-2 and TRBJ2-7; D unresolved. The CDR3 sequence is 17 residues long. Trimming shortened V by 4 bases and J by 6 bases, and 25 bases separated the two germline ends. Germline lookup yields CDR1 LGHNA and CDR2 YNFKEQ. In DNA, the CDR3 is TGTGCCAGCAGCCCGCAGTATCCCCCCACTCCAACTACCGAGCAGTACTTC. Translated, it gives CASSPQYPPTPTTEQYF.

With respect to this clone: The junction departs from the called germline gene at one end, perhaps through a read error. The V gene is TRBV24-1, the J gene TRBJ2-7, with 15 positions matching TRBD2. There are 14 residues in the CDR3. Germline V gene sequence: CDR1 KGHDR, CDR2 SFDVKD. Here the CDR3 reads CATSPGTSGRTLSF. In DNA form, the CDR3 reads TGTGCCACCAGTCCGGGGACTAGCGGGAGGACTTTATCCTTC.

The chain carries TRBV11-3 and TRBJ2-3; D gene unclear. The CDR3 has 12 amino acids. Trimming pared 4 bases from V and 6 bases from J, leaving 8 bases between. Per the germline V gene, CDR1 is SGHNT and CDR2 is YENEEA. The CDR3 protein is CASSSDSDTQYF. CDR3 DNA sequence: TGTGCCAGCAGCTCTGACTCCGATACGCAGTATTTT.

This clone showed up just a few times. The CDR3 region has the DNA TGTGCCAGTAGTATATCGGGAGGGGCTAATGAAAAACTGTTTTTT. It codes for CASSISGGANEKLFF. The J gene is TRBJ1-4, the V gene TRBV19; a weak D match, TRBD1 (5 bases). CDR3 length equals 15 residues. V gave up 2 bases and J gave up 3 bases, with 10 bases separating them. Looked up from germline, CDR1 is LNHDA and CDR2 is SQIVND (reference sequence).

J is TRBJ1-1 and V is TRBV6-2 or TRBV6-3; D is undetermined. Trimming cost V 1 base and J 1 base, with 7 bases left between them. Looked up from germline, CDR1 is MNHEY and CDR2 is SVGEGT. The CDR3 runs to 14 residues. CDR3 protein: CASSYYQANTEAFF. The DNA for the CDR3 is TGTGCCAGCAGTTACTACCAGGCGAACACTGAAGCTTTCTTT.

J is TRBJ2-1 and V is TRBV10-3, with 8 bases fitting TRBD2. The CDR3 extends over 16 amino acids. Germline assignment: CDR1 ENHRY and CDR2 SYGVKD. The V gene end was trimmed by 8 bases and the J gene end by 9 bases; junction bases not matched to a gene: 18. The CDR3 DNA is TGTGCCATCCGGGGGGGACGGACACGCCAATCGGGTGAGCAGTTCTTC. It specifies CAIRGGRTRQSGEQFF.

The rearrangement joins TRBV5-8 to TRBJ2-5, with a weak D call TRBD2 (5 bases). CDR3 length: 16 residues. Germline V gene data show CDR1 as SGHTS and CDR2 as YDEGEE. Trimming cost V 1 base and J 5 bases, with 18 bases left between them. The CDR3 nucleotides read TGTGCCAGCAGCTTGAGGGTATCGGGGAATTGGGAGACCCAGTACTTC. It specifies CASSLRVSGNWETQYF.